This TCR beta chain was captured by sequencing in a study of T cells in Graves' hyperthyroidism and ophthalmopathy. Regarding the study as a whole: Most expanded thyroid clonotypes above 0.001 recurred in blood.

Per the germline V gene, CDR1 is MNHEY and CDR2 is SMNVEV (reference sequence). V was pared by 6 bases and J by 2 bases, with 15 bases between. The CDR3 length is 15 residues. Researchers took RNA transcripts and amplified the TCR beta CDR3 regions from them. Using the HTBI primer set, a first-round RT-PCR was run on the TCR CDR3. TCRdb itself ran the multiplex PCR reads through MiXCR, one entry per CDR3 protein. Counted here are a few hundred thousand distinct CDR3 sequences, about 13% occurring once; the ten biggest clones make up 30% to 40%. Duration under 3 months, a NOSPECS grade of at least 4, and a Clinical Activity Score of at least 3 characterized the ophthalmopathy patients. Exclusion of patients followed from uncontrolled infection, other autoimmune disease, pregnancy or lactation. Ten or more counts support this clonotype. Its antigen is unidentified.

The sequence derives from a woman in her thirties or forties with Graves' ophthalmopathy. Sequenced material: blood. The J gene is TRBJ2-3, the V gene TRBV27, with D possibly matching TRBD1 (6 bases). CDR3 nucleotides: TGTGCCAGCAGCTCGAGGGGGTTCAACACAGATACGCAGTATTTT. This sequence encodes CASSSRGFNTDTQYF.